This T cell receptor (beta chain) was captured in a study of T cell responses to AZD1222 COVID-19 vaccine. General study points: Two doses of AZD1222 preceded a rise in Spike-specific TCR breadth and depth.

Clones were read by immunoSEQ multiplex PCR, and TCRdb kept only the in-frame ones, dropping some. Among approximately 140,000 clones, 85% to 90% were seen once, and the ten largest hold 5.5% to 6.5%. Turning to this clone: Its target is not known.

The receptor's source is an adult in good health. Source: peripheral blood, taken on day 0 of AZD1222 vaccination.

Here the CDR3 DNA reads TGTGCCAGCAGTTTCACGGTGGGGGTAGACACCGGGGAGCTGTTTTTT. Residues: CASSFTVGVDTGELFF. The chain joins TRBV27 to TRBJ2-2, with D perhaps TRBD1 or TRBD2 (5 bases each). Germline V lookup: CDR1 MNHEY, CDR2 SMNVEV (reference sequence). The V end was cut by 3 bases, the J end by 3 bases, with 14 bases between. The CDR3 sequence is 16 residues long.